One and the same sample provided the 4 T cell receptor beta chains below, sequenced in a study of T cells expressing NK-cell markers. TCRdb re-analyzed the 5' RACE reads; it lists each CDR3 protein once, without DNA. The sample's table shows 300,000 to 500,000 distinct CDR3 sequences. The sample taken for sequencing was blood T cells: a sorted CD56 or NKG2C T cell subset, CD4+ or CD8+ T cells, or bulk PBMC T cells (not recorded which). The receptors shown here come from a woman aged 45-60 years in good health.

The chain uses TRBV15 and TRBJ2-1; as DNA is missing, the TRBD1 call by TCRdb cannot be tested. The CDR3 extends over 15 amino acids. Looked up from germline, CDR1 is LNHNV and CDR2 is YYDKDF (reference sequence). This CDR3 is CATSRERDPYNEQFF.

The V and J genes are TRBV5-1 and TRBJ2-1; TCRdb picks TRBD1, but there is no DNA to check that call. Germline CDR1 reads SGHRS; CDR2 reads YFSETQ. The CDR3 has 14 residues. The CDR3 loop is CASSLERRGNEQFF.

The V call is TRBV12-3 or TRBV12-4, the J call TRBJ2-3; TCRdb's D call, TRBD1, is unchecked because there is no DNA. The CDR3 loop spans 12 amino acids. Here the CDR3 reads CASSGTGGTQYF.

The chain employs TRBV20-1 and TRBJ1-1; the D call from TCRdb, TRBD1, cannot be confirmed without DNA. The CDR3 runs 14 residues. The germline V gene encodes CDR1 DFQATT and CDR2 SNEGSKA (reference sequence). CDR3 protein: CSAVMGGPVTEAFF.